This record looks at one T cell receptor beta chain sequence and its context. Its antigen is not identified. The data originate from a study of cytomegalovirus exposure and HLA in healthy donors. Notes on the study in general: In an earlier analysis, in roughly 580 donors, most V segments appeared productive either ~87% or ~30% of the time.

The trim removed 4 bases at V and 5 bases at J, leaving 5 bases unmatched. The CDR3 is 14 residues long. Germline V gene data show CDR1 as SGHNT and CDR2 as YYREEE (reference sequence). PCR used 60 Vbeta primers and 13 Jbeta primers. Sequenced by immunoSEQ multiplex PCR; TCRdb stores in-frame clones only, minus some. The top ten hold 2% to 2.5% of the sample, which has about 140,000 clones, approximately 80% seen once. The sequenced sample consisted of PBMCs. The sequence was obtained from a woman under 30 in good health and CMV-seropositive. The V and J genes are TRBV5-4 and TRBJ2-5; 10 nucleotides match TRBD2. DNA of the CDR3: TGTGCCAGCAGCCCGGGACTAGCGCGGGAGACCCAGTACTTC. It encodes CASSPGLARETQYF.